This TCR beta chain was obtained from a study of tumor-infiltrating lymphocytes in primary liver carcinoma. The CDR3 extends over 17 amino acids. Germline loops: CDR1 LGHNA, CDR2 YNFKEQ. After removal of 9 bases from V and 2 bases from J, the junction contained 18 bases not matched to a gene. Co-extraction of both nucleic acids (RNA and DNA) used about 20-33 mg of unsorted bulk tissue. Among the patients, all had chronic HBV infection and none had been treated. Every one of the tumor samples had a viable tumor cell content above 85%. With around 500 ng total RNA as template and a constant-region primer, TCR beta cDNA was made. Three nested multiplex PCR rounds, a slightly modified ARM-PCR method, built the TCR beta libraries. TRBV1-TRBV30 forward primers paired with a C-beta reverse primer drove the first two PCR rounds, roughly 9 cycles each. From the multiplex PCR reads, TCRdb called clonotypes with MiXCR, one entry per CDR3 protein. Seen here are roughly 22,000 distinct CDR3 sequences, 75% to 85% observed once, and the top ten hold 35%.

Whole-study results and caveats: Relative to tumor region pairs, the tumor-adjacent and tumor-blood pairs showed overlap that was lower. The study found a significantly higher top-250-clone fraction in tumors than in blood (p = 0.039).

To note about this clonotype: Its antigen is not known.

The chain joins TRBV4-2 to TRBJ2-7; the match to TRBD2 covers 8 bases. This receptor was taken from a woman in her twenties or thirties with primary liver carcinoma and hepatitis B virus infection. The sequencing sample was made of liver tumor tissue from sampling region 2. The sample's subset: tumor region T2, inferior pole. The CDR3 loop is CASNQSDYSGAAYEQYF. For the CDR3, the DNA is TGTGCCAGTAACCAATCTGACTATAGCGGGGCCGCCTACGAGCAGTACTTC.